The 23 T cell receptor beta chains in this list originate from one sample, sequenced in a study of graft-versus-host responses after intestinal transplantation. Assay used: immunoSEQ multiplex PCR; TCRdb lists only in-frame clones, some missing. The sample lists under 25,000 clones; around nine tenths were seen once. The specimen was PBMCs, collected around 230 days after intestinal transplant. The receptors were sampled from a human patient who received an intestinal transplant, so some T cells may come from the graft donor.

The sample holds one count of this clone. The CDR3 region is CASSEGWGISAFF. The CDR3 coding sequence is TGTGCCAGCAGTGAAGGTTGGGGGATTTCGGCTTTCTTT. The chain links TRBV6-1 to TRBJ1-1, with a possible D match to TRBD1 (5 bases). From germline, CDR1 is MNHNS and CDR2 SASEGT. This CDR3 is built from 13 residues. V lost 1 base and J 11 bases, leaving 14 bases between the germline ends.

The chain links TRBV10-3 to TRBJ2-3; TRBD2 matches 9 bases. With V trimmed by 4 bases and J by 6 bases, 14 bases remained unmatched. Per the germline V gene, CDR1 is ENHRY and CDR2 is SYGVKD. The CDR3 consists of 17 residues. Written as DNA, the CDR3 is TGTGCCATCAGTGCCGGACCTAGCGGGACCTTCGGGGATACGCAGTATTTT. It is translated as CAISAGPSGTFGDTQYF.

In this sample, this clone turned up once. This sequence joins TRBV4-1 and TRBJ2-1; D call uncertain. The CDR3 contains 17 residues. Trimming shortened V by 3 bases and J by 2 bases, and 17 bases separated the two germline ends. CDR1 and CDR2 from the germline V gene are MGHRA and YSYEKL. The CDR3 here is CASSQSLRPLTYNEQFF. CDR3 coding DNA: TGCGCCAGCAGCCAGAGTTTGCGGCCCTTAACCTACAATGAGCAGTTCTTC.

Comments on this clone: This sample includes further DNA sequences coding for the same CDR3. This rearrangement joins TRBV30 to TRBJ2-7; either TRBD1 or TRBD2 may supply D (6 bases each). Trimming removed 1 base at V and 6 bases at J, with 13 bases between. Germline V gene lookup returns CDR1 GTSNPN and CDR2 SVGIG (reference sequence). This CDR3 is 13 amino acids long. The CDR3 loop is CAWSGGGPSEQYF. The CDR3 DNA reads as TGTGCCTGGAGTGGTGGGGGGCCCTCCGAGCAGTACTTC.

The V gene is TRBV9, the J gene TRBJ2-7; 9 positions agree with TRBD1. CDR3 length: 18 residues. Germline trimming cut 0 bases from V and 1 base from J; bases unmatched to any gene: 11. The germline V gene has CDR1 SGDLS and CDR2 YYNGEE. The CDR3 DNA is TGTGCCAGCAGCGTAGCTCCGGATGTCGGGACAGGGTCCTACGAGCAGTACTTC. It yields the protein CASSVAPDVGTGSYEQYF. The full variable domain, in which reference TRBV9 and TRBJ2-7 provide the parts outside the CDR3, is DSGVTQTPKHLITATGQRVTLRCSPRSGDLSVYWYQQSLDQGLQFLIQYYNGEERAKGNILERFSAQQFPDLHSELNLSSLELGDSALYFCASSVAPDVGTGSYEQYFGPGTRLTVT.

Points on this clone: At one of its ends the junction is not consistent with the germline gene, which may arise from a read error. The chain carries TRBV4-1 and TRBJ2-2; D is possibly TRBD1 (5 bases). The CDR3 totals 15 residues. Germline CDR1 MGHRA, CDR2 YSYEKL. CDR3 sequence (DNA): TGCGCCAGCAGTCAAGACAGATCGAACACCGGGGAGCTGTTTTTT. Translated: CASSQDRSNTGELFF.

This chain uses TRBV5-4 with TRBJ2-3; 7 bases fit TRBD1. The V gene's germline CDR1 is SGHNT and CDR2 YYREEE (reference sequence). The CDR3 totals 14 residues. The J segment lost 2 bases and the V segment lost 4 bases, leaving 4 bases of the junction unmatched. The CDR3 loop reads CASSPDRATDTQYF. The DNA of the CDR3 is TGTGCCAGCAGCCCCGACAGGGCCACAGATACGCAGTATTTT.

The V gene is TRBV5-4, the J gene TRBJ2-1; 10 bases align to TRBD1. CDR3 size: 17 residues. The germline gives CDR1 SGHNT, CDR2 YYREEE (reference sequence). Trimming cost V 0 bases and J 3 bases; bases outside gene matches: 6. CDR3 sequence (DNA): TGTGCCAGCAGCTTGGCCGGACGGACAGGGGGCTACAATGAGCAGTTCTTC. It codes for CASSLAGRTGGYNEQFF.

The chain employs TRBV7-8 and TRBJ2-5, with 9 bases that match TRBD2. The junction had 8 bases not matched to a gene; V was cut back by 1 base and J by 5 bases. This CDR3 is built from 16 residues. Germline assignment: CDR1 SGHVS and CDR2 FQNEAQ. The CDR3 region has the DNA TGTGCCAGCAGCTTAGGAGGGCGGGGGGGCAGCGAGACCCAGTACTTC. Its translation: CASSLGGRGGSETQYF.

The chain joins TRBV15 to TRBJ2-1; 13 nucleotides line up with TRBD2. CDR3 length: 18 amino acids. Germline trimming cut 5 bases from V and 10 bases from J; bases unmatched to any gene: 17. Germline loops: CDR1 LNHNV, CDR2 YYDKDF (reference sequence). The CDR3 here is CATSLTSGGAYWQGEQFF. The CDR3 DNA is TGTGCCACCAGCCTCACTAGCGGGGGGGCCTATTGGCAAGGAGAGCAGTTCTTC.

Notes on this clone: The sample has other DNA sequences that encode this CDR3 too. J is TRBJ2-5 and V is TRBV5-1; weak D call: TRBD1 (5 bases). The V and J ends lost 0 bases and 4 bases respectively, with 13 bases between them. This CDR3 contains 15 residues. CDR1 and CDR2 (germline): SGHRS, YFSETQ. The CDR3 reads CASSLERGWGETQYF. CDR3 DNA sequence: TGCGCCAGCAGCTTGGAAAGGGGATGGGGAGAGACCCAGTACTTC.

The rearrangement joins TRBV5-1 to TRBJ1-2; D remains unclear. Germline assignment: CDR1 SGHRS and CDR2 YFSETQ. Trimming removed 5 bases at V and 4 bases at J, with 6 bases between. The CDR3 has 11 amino acids. CDR3 DNA sequence: TGCGCCAGCAGAGAGTTCTATGGCTACACCTTC. Amino acids: CASREFYGYTF.

V gene TRBV7-6 combines with J gene TRBJ2-7; D is unresolved. Germline lookup yields CDR1 SGHVS and CDR2 FNYEAQ. The CDR3 is 15 amino acids. The V gene lost 0 bases and the J gene lost 0 bases, with 9 bases spanning the gap. This CDR3 reads CASSLAEARSYEQYF. CDR3 DNA sequence: TGTGCCAGCAGCTTAGCCGAGGCCCGCTCCTACGAGCAGTACTTC.

This chain joins TRBV2 and TRBJ2-5; TRBD1 matches 7 bases. The germline gives CDR1 SNHLY, CDR2 FYNNEI. The CDR3 spans 11 residues. Unmatched junction bases numbered 2, after V lost 8 bases and J lost 5 bases. CDR3 bases: TGTGCCAGCGGACAGGCGGAGACCCAGTACTTC. Its protein is CASGQAETQYF.

This chain connects TRBV19 to TRBJ1-2, with D unresolved. The CDR3 length is 17 residues. V lost 6 bases to trimming and J lost 1 base, with 21 bases between them. The germline V gene encodes CDR1 LNHDA and CDR2 SQIVND (reference sequence). The CDR3 DNA follows: TGTGCCAGTAGCCCCCGCCGTCCTACCGGGATTAACTATGGCTACACCTTC. This gives the protein CASSPRRPTGINYGYTF.

The CDR3 sequence is CASSSYAGGSTDTQYF. CDR3 DNA sequence: TGCGCCAGCAGCTCCTACGCCGGGGGTAGCACAGATACGCAGTATTTT. The chain combines TRBV5-1 with TRBJ2-3; possibly TRBD2 for D (6 bases). Germline CDR1 and CDR2: SGHRS and YFSETQ. V lost 3 bases and J 0 bases, leaving 14 bases between the germline ends. This CDR3 spans 16 amino acids. The variable domain in full, completed from reference TRBV5-1 and TRBJ2-3, reads KAGVTQTPRYLIKTRGQQVTLSCSPISGHRSVSWYQQTPGQGLQFLFEYFSETQRNKGNFPGRFSGRQFSNSRSEMNVSTLELGDSALYLCASSSYAGGSTDTQYFGPGTRLTVL.

This chain connects TRBV14 to TRBJ2-1; D uncertain. Germline CDR1 and CDR2: SGHDN and FVKESK. The CDR3 extends over 13 amino acids. V was trimmed by 6 bases and J by 4 bases, leaving 10 bases between them. The DNA for the CDR3 is TGTGCCAGCAGTCTAACAGTTTACAATGAGCAGTTCTTC. As protein: CASSLTVYNEQFF.

CDR3 coding DNA: TGTGCCAGCACCTTAGCTTCAGGTGGGGGCTACGAGCAGTACTTC. It specifies CASTLASGGGYEQYF. The J gene is TRBJ2-7, the V gene TRBV27; D may be TRBD1 or TRBD2 (5 bases each). The ends were cut back, 7 bases at V and 3 bases at J, with 19 bases in the middle. From germline, CDR1 is MNHEY and CDR2 SMNVEV (reference sequence). This CDR3 contains 15 residues.

This rearrangement joins TRBV5-4 to TRBJ1-3; D gene uncertain. Per the germline V gene, CDR1 is SGHNT and CDR2 is YYREEE (reference sequence). The CDR3 runs 14 residues. Deletions cut 0 bases from V and 8 bases from J, with 12 bases between. In nucleotides, the CDR3 is TGTGCCAGCAGCTTGGGTGGGAAAGTCGACACCATATATTTT. Protein sequence: CASSLGGKVDTIYF.

The CDR3 DNA reads TGCAGCGCCGGGGCTCTGAACACTGAAGCTTTCTTT. The encoded protein is CSAGALNTEAFF. The rearrangement links TRBV29-1 to TRBJ1-1, with a weak D call TRBD1 (5 bases). The CDR3 sequence is 12 residues long. The ends were cut back, 7 bases at V and 0 bases at J, with 9 bases in the middle. CDR1 and CDR2 from the germline V gene are SQVTM and ANQGSEA.

The CDR3 spells CASSFLAGGNEQFF. CDR3 nucleotide sequence: TGTGCCAGCAGCTTTTTGGCTGGGGGGAATGAGCAGTTCTTC. This sequence joins TRBV7-2 and TRBJ2-1; D perhaps matches TRBD2 (6 bases). The germline V and J ends were trimmed by 3 bases and 7 bases, with 13 bases remaining between them. CDR3 length: 14 amino acids. Germline V gives CDR1 SGHTA, CDR2 FQGNSA.

This chain links TRBV6-5 with TRBJ2-3, with D perhaps being TRBD1 or TRBD2 (6 bases each). Germline assignment: CDR1 MNHEY and CDR2 SVGAGI. The CDR3 loop spans 13 amino acids. Trimming cost V 8 bases and J 3 bases, with 12 bases left between them. CDR3 nucleotide sequence: TGTGCCAGCCGTGGGGGGCCAACAGATACGCAGTATTTT. Translating it yields CASRGGPTDTQYF.

The chain recombines TRBV5-4 with TRBJ1-1, with TRBD1 identical over 7 bases. The CDR3 has 14 residues. Germline values: CDR1 SGHNT, CDR2 YYREEE (reference sequence). Trimming removed 3 bases from V and 4 bases from J; junction bases left unmatched: 6. DNA of the CDR3: TGTGCCAGCAGCTCAAACAGGGGAGGCACTGAAGCTTTCTTT. Protein: CASSSNRGGTEAFF.